In this sample, the clone carrying this TCR beta chain turned up once. Sequenced by immunoSEQ multiplex PCR; TCRdb stores in-frame clones only, minus some. The data contain 120,000 or so clones, around nine tenths of them singletons. Germline CDR1 is KGHSH and CDR2 is LQKENI. The CDR3 loop spans 17 amino acids. V was trimmed by 3 bases and J by 2 bases, leaving 18 bases between them. These data come from a study of PD-1 blockade in mismatch repair-deficient tumors. The receptor's source is an adult with mismatch repair-deficient cancer. J is TRBJ2-3 and V is TRBV18; tentative D call: TRBD2 (6 bases). Sequences were derived from peripheral blood, sampled almost 74 weeks after starting pembrolizumab. The chain's CDR3 is CASSPRGLPRPTDTQYF. DNA of the CDR3: TGTGCCAGCTCACCTCGTGGACTACCCAGACCCACAGATACGCAGTATTTT. The complete variable domain, with remaining parts taken from reference TRBV18 and TRBJ2-3, reads NAGVMQNPRHLVRRRGQEARLRCSPMKGHSHVYWYRQLPEEGLKFMVYLQKENIIDESGMPKERFSAEFPKEGPSILRIQQVVRGDSAAYFCASSPRGLPRPTDTQYFGPGTRLTVL.